The present T cell receptor beta chain was sequenced within a study of blood T cell repertoires in COVID-19. Whole-study context: The study drew acute and convalescent COVID-19 samples from the United States, Italy and Spain. Nucleic acid was either cDNA or gDNA, and it came from T cells, B-cell-depleted T cells, or PBMCs.

How the authors handled the data: How many nucleated cells were present was estimated from reference gene primer amplification. Here immunoSEQ multiplex PCR was the method, and the copy in TCRdb shows in-frame clones only, minus some. Clonal size and the V and J genes are those of that table, whereas D and trimming came from the DNA. The data contain tens of thousands of clones, roughly 82% of them seen just once; the ten biggest clones take up approximately 15%. This clone was detected ten times or more. This CDR3 is 12 amino acids long. Between the trimmed V and J ends, which lost 6 bases and 1 base, there was a span of 7 bases.

Sequenced: peripheral blood. This chain links TRBV12-3 or TRBV12-4 with TRBJ2-7; no definite D call. This sequence was found in an elderly woman with acute or convalescent COVID-19. CDR3 DNA sequence: TGTGCCAGCAGACACCAGTCCTACGAGCAGTACTTC. Translating it yields CASRHQSYEQYF.